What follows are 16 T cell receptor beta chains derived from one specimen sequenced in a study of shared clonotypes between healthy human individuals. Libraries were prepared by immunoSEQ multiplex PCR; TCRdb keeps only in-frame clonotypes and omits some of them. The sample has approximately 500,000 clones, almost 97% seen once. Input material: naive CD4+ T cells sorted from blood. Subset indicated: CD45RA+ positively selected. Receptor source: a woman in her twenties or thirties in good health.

This CDR3 reads CASSSTGQGGEETQYF. The CDR3 DNA follows: TGTGCCAGCAGCTCCACAGGACAGGGGGGAGAAGAGACCCAGTACTTC. The rearrangement links TRBV5-4 to TRBJ2-5; 10 bases are a match to TRBD1. Losses at the gene ends were 3 bases for V and 3 bases for J; bases not matched to a gene: 8. From germline, CDR1 is SGHNT and CDR2 YYREEE (reference sequence). This CDR3 is built from 16 residues.

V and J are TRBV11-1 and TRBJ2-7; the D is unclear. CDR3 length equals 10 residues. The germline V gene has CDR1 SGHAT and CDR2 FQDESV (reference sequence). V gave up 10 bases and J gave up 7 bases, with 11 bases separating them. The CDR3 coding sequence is TGTGCCAAAAGGCTCTGGGAGCAGTACTTC. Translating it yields CAKRLWEQYF.

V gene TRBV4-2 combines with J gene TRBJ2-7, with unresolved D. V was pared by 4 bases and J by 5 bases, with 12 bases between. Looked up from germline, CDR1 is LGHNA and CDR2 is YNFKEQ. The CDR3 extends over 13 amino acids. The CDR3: CASSPRLVDEQYF. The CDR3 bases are TGTGCCAGCAGCCCCCGCTTAGTAGACGAGCAGTACTTC.

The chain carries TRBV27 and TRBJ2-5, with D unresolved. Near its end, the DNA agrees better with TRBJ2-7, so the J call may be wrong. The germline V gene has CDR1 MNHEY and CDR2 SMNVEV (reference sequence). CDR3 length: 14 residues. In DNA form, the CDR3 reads TGTGCCAGCAGTTTATCTTCTTTCGAGCTCGAGCAGTACTTC. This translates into CASSLSSFELEQYF.

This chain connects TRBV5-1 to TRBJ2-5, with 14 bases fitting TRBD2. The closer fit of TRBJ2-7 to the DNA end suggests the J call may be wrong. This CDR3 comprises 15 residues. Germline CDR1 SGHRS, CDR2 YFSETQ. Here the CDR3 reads CASRNGTSGSHEQYF. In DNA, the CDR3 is TGCGCCAGCAGAAACGGGACTAGCGGGAGCCACGAGCAGTACTTC.

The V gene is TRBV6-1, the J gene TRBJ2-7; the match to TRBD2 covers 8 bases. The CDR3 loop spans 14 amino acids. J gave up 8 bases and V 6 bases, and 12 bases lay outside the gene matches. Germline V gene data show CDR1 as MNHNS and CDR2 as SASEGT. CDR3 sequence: CASSAGLGLRKQYF. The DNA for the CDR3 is TGTGCCAGCAGCGCGGGACTAGGTTTGAGGAAGCAGTACTTC.

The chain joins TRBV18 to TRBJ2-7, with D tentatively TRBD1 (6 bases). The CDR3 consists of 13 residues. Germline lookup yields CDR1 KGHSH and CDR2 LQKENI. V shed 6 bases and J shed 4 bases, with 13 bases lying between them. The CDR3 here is CASSMDRPYEQYF. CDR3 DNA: TGTGCCAGCTCTATGGACAGACCGTACGAGCAGTACTTC.

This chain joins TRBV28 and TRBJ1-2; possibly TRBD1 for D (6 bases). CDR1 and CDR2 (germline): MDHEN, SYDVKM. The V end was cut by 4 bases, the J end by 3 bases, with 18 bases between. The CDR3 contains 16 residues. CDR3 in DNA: TGTGCCAGCAGTTACCCCCTTGGGGCAGGGGACTATGGCTACACCTTC. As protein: CASSYPLGAGDYGYTF.

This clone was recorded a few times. The CDR3 DNA reads TGTGCCAGTAGTATGGTCAGGGGCGATCAGCCCCAGCATTTT. It specifies CASSMVRGDQPQHF. This chain links TRBV19 with TRBJ1-5; perhaps TRBD1 as D (6 bases). The CDR3 has 14 residues. The germline V gene encodes CDR1 LNHDA and CDR2 SQIVND (reference sequence). Trimming removed 3 bases at V and 5 bases at J, with 11 bases between.

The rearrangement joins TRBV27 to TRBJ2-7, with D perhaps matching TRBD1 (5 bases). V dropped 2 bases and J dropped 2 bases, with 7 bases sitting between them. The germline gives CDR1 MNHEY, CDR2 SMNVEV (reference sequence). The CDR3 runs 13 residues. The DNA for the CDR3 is TGTGCCAGCAGTTTAACAGGCCCCTACGAGCAGTACTTC. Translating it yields CASSLTGPYEQYF.

The CDR3: CASRITYEQYF. The CDR3 bases are TGTGCCAGCAGGATAACCTACGAGCAGTACTTC. The rearrangement links TRBV6-4 to TRBJ2-7; D is uncertain. Germline CDR1 MRHNA, CDR2 SNTAGT. Trimming cost V 6 bases and J 2 bases, with 5 bases left between them. The CDR3 runs to 11 residues.

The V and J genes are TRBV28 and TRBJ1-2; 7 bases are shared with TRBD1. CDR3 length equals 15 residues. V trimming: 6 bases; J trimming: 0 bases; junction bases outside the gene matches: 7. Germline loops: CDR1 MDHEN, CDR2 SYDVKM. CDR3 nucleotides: TGTGCCAGCAGGCCGACAGGGAAGACTAACTATGGCTACACCTTC. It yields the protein CASRPTGKTNYGYTF.

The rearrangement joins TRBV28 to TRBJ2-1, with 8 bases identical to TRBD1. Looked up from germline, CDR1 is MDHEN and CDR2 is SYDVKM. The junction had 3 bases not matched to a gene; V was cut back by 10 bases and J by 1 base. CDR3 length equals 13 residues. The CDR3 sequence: CAITGGSYNEQFF. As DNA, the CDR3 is TGTGCCATCACAGGGGGGTCCTACAATGAGCAGTTCTTC.

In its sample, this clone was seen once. The CDR3 is CASSLNMARGWYGYTF. CDR3 nucleotides: TGTGCCAGCAGTTTGAATATGGCCAGGGGGTGGTATGGCTACACCTTC. The chain couples TRBV27 to TRBJ1-2, with 7 bases identical to TRBD1. Germline V gene sequence: CDR1 MNHEY, CDR2 SMNVEV (reference sequence). This CDR3 is 16 amino acids long. With 3 bases clipped from V and 5 bases from J, the junction kept 12 bases outside the gene matches.

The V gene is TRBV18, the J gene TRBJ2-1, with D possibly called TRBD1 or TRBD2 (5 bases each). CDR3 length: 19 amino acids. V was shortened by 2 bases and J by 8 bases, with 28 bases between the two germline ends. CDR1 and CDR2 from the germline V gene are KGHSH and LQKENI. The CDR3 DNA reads TGTGCCAGCTCACCATGGGTCTCGAGTCAGGTCCCCCGAGGGGATGAGCAGTTCTTC. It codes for CASSPWVSSQVPRGDEQFF.

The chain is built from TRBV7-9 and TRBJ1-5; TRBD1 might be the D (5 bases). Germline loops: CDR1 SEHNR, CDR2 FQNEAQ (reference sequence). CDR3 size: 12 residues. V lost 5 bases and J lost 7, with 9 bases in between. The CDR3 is CASSGGGQPQHF. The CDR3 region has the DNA TGTGCCAGCAGCGGGGGGGGACAGCCCCAGCATTTT.